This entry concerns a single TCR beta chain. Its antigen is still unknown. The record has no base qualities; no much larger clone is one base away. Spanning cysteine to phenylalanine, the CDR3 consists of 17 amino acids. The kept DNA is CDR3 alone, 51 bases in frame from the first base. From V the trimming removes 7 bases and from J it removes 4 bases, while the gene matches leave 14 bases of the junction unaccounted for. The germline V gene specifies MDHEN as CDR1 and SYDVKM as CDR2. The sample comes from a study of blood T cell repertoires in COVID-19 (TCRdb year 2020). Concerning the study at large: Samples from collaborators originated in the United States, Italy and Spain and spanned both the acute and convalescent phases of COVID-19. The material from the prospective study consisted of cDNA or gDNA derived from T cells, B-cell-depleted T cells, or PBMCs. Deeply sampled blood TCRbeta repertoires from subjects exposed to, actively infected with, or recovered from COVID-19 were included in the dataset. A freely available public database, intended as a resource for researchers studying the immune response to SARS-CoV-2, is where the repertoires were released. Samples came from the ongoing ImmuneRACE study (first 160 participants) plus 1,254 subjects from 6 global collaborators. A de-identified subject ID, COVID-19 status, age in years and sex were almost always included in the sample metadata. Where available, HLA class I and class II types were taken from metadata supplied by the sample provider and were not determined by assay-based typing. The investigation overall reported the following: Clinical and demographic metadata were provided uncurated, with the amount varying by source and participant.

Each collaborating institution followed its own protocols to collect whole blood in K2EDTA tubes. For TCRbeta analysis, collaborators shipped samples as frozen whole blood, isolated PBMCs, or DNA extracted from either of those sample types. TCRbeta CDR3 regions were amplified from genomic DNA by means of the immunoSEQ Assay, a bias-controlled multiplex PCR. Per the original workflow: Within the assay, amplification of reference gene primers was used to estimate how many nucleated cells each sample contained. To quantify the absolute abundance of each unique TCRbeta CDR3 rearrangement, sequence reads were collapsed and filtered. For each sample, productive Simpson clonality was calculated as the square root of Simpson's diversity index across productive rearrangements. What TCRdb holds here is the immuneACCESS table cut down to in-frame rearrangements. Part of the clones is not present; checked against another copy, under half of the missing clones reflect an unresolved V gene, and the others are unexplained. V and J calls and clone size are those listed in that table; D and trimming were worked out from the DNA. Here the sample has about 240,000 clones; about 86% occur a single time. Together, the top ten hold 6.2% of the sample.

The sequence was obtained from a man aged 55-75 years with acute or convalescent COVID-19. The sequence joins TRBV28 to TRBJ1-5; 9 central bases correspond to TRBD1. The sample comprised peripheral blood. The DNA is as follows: TGTGCCAGCATCACAGGGGGCGGGGGTAGGGTAAATCAGCCCCAGCATTTT. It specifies CASITGGGGRVNQPQHF.